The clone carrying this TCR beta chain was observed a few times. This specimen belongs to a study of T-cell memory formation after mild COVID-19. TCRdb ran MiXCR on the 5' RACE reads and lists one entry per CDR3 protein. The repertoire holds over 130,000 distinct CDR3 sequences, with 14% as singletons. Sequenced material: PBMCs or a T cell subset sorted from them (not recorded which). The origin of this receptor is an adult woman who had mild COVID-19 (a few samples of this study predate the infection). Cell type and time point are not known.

The CDR3 DNA reads as TGTGCCAGCAACAGACTAGCGGCTAGCACAGATACGCAGTATTTT. Translation gives CASNRLAASTDTQYF. V and J are TRBV4-2 and TRBJ2-3; 9 nucleotides line up with TRBD2. The CDR3 is made up of 15 amino acids. The J segment lost 0 bases and the V segment lost 7 bases, leaving 5 bases of the junction unmatched. Per the germline V gene, CDR1 is LGHNA and CDR2 is YNFKEQ.